This T cell receptor beta chain was captured in a study of cytomegalovirus exposure and HLA in healthy donors. As for this clone: What it recognizes is unknown.

Study-wide points: In a later analysis, the majority of CMV-associated beta chains seemingly showed HLA restriction.

Use of 60 Vbeta and 13 Jbeta primers characterized the PCR. The data were produced by immunoSEQ multiplex PCR, yet TCRdb's version contains in-frame clones alone and is incomplete. The table lists approximately 100,000 clones, under 80% of them singletons, with 1.8% in the top ten. There are 15 residues in the CDR3. The V gene end was trimmed by 3 bases and the J gene end by 6 bases; junction bases not matched to a gene: 6. Germline V gene sequence: CDR1 MDHEN, CDR2 SYDVKM. Sequenced input: PBMCs. The source of this sequence is a male donor in good health and CMV-seronegative. The chain links TRBV28 to TRBJ2-1; 9 bases are a match to TRBD2. The CDR3 bases are TGTGCCAGCAGTTTTGGCGGGAGGGCCGCCAATGAGCAGTTCTTC. As protein: CASSFGGRAANEQFF.